This TCR beta chain emerged from a study of cytomegalovirus exposure and HLA in healthy donors. Both 60 Vbeta primers and 13 Jbeta primers went into the PCR. This table comes from immunoSEQ multiplex PCR, and its TCRdb copy is limited to in-frame clones, with some not included. The data show 150,000 to 200,000 clones, with about four fifths seen just once and roughly 8% held by the top ten. Whole-study results and caveats: The authors excluded some V segments, including TRBV6-2 and TRBV6-3, as indistinguishable.

Worth noting for this clone: Antigen: not known.

With V trimmed by 3 bases and J by 2 bases, 2 bases remained unmatched. Germline V gene data show CDR1 as LGHNA and CDR2 as YNFKEQ. CDR3 size: 14 residues. The specimen sequenced was PBMCs. The receptor was derived from a male donor in good health and CMV-seropositive. The V gene is TRBV4-2, the J gene TRBJ1-2, with 8 bases that match TRBD1. For the CDR3, the DNA is TGTGCCAGCAGCCATACAGGGGGGAACTATGGCTACACCTTC. Translated: CASSHTGGNYGYTF.